What follows are 9 T cell receptor beta chains derived from one specimen sequenced in a study of CD8 T cell repertoires and HIV-1 epitope variants. Their antigen targets remain unknown. The protocol was immunoSEQ multiplex PCR, while the TCRdb copy is restricted to in-frame clones and leaves out a portion. In the table there are 4,000 to 6,000 clones, about two thirds of which are singletons. Specimen: cultured CD8+ T cells derived from PBMCs. The receptors were gathered from a male donor with HIV.

This clone appeared a single time. This chain joins TRBV6-1 and TRBJ2-1; TRBD2 matches at 7 bases. CDR1 is MNHNS and CDR2 is SASEGT in the germline V gene. V trimming: 10 bases; J trimming: 8 bases; junction bases outside the gene matches: 2. This CDR3 region has 10 residues. The CDR3 DNA reads TGTGCCACCGGGGGGTATGAGCAGTTCTTC. Its translation is CATGGYEQFF.

This chain joins TRBV13 and TRBJ2-7; D not certain. The germline V and J ends were trimmed by 4 bases and 0 bases, with 10 bases remaining between them. The CDR3 loop spans 14 amino acids. Germline V gene lookup returns CDR1 PRHDT and CDR2 FYEKMQ (reference sequence). The CDR3 protein is CASSSRRDSYEQYF. Written as DNA, the CDR3 is TGTGCCAGCAGCTCCCGACGTGACTCCTACGAGCAGTACTTC.

This chain connects TRBV5-4 to TRBJ2-1; the match to TRBD2 covers 7 bases. The CDR3 runs to 16 residues. Losses at the gene ends were 6 bases for V and 6 bases for J; bases not matched to a gene: 15. Germline CDR1 is SGHNT and CDR2 is YYREEE (reference sequence). The CDR3 reads CASNPSGAGIRNEQFF. The CDR3 DNA reads as TGTGCCAGCAACCCCTCGGGAGCGGGGATACGCAATGAGCAGTTCTTC.

V usage is TRBV28 and J usage is TRBJ2-5; TRBD1 or TRBD2 may be the D gene (6 bases each). The CDR3 is 13 residues long. The V gene's germline CDR1 is MDHEN and CDR2 SYDVKM. Trimming removed 10 bases at V and 3 bases at J, with 15 bases between. The CDR3 region is CAISEGVEETQYF. CDR3 nucleotides: TGTGCCATCTCGGAGGGGGTGGAAGAGACCCAGTACTTC.

The J gene is TRBJ2-6, the V gene TRBV9; 8 positions match TRBD1. CDR1 is SGDLS and CDR2 is YYNGEE in the germline V gene. There are 17 residues in the CDR3. Trimming removed 4 bases from V and 0 bases from J; junction bases left unmatched: 6. The CDR3 spells CASSIGQGISGANVLTF. The DNA for the CDR3 is TGTGCCAGCAGCATAGGACAGGGAATCTCTGGGGCCAACGTCCTGACTTTC. Using reference TRBV9 and TRBJ2-6 for the parts outside the CDR3, the full variable domain is DSGVTQTPKHLITATGQRVTLRCSPRSGDLSVYWYQQSLDQGLQFLIQYYNGEERAKGNILERFSAQQFPDLHSELNLSSLELGDSALYFCASSIGQGISGANVLTFGAGSRLTVL.

The CDR3 DNA is TGCGCCAGCAGCTTGGCGGGGACGGACGGCTACACCTTC. It translates to CASSLAGTDGYTF. This chain uses TRBV5-1 with TRBJ1-2; D may be TRBD1 (5 bases). Per germline, CDR1 SGHRS and CDR2 YFSETQ. CDR3 length: 13 residues. The V end was cut by 0 bases, the J end by 8 bases, with 11 bases between.

This clone was seen only a few times. The CDR3 DNA follows: TGTGCCAGTAGTGTTACCCGGGACAGAATTGAAAAACTGTTTTTT. Translation: CASSVTRDRIEKLFF. The gene calls are TRBV19 and TRBJ1-4, with 7 nucleotides matching TRBD1. CDR3 length: 15 amino acids. Germline lookup yields CDR1 LNHDA and CDR2 SQIVND (reference sequence). V lost 5 bases and J lost 7; bases outside the gene matches: 10.

In its sample, this clone was seen once. V is TRBV5-1 and J is TRBJ1-1, with D possibly being TRBD1 (5 bases). Germline lookup yields CDR1 SGHRS and CDR2 YFSETQ. Trimming shortened V by 4 bases and J by 1 base, and 11 bases separated the two germline ends. This CDR3 contains 14 residues. This chain's CDR3 is CASSPQGSNTEAFF. CDR3 DNA: TGCGCCAGCAGCCCTCAGGGATCGAACACTGAAGCTTTCTTT.

The chain links TRBV5-5 to TRBJ2-1; 7 bases map to TRBD1. The CDR3 runs 15 residues. Germline assignment: CDR1 SGHKS and CDR2 YYEKEE (reference sequence). V lost 0 bases to trimming and J lost 2 bases; unmatched junction nucleotides: 2. The chain's CDR3 is CASSLEGTAYNEQFF. The CDR3 DNA is TGTGCCAGCAGCTTGGAAGGGACAGCCTACAATGAGCAGTTCTTC.